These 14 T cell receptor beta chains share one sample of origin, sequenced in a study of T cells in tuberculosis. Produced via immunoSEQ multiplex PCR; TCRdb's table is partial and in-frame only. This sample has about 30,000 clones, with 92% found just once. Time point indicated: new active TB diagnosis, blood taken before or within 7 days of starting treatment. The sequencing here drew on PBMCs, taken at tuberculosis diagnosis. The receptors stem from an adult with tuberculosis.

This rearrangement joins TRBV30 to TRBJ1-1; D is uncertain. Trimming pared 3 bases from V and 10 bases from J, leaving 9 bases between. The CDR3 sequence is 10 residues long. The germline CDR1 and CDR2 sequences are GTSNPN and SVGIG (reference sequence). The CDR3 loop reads CAWSDRGAFF. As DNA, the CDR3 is TGTGCCTGGAGCGATCGCGGAGCTTTCTTT.

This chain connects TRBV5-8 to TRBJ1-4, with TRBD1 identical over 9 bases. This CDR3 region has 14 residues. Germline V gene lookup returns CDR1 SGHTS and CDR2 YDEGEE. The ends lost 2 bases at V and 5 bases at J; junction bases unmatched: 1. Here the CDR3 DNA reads TGTGCCAGCAGCTTCGGGACAGGGAATGAAAAACTGTTTTTT. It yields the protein CASSFGTGNEKLFF.

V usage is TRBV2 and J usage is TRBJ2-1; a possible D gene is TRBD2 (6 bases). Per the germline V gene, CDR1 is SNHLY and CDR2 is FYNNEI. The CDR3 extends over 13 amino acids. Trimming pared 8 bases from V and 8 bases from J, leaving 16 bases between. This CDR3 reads CASGRGSGDEQFF. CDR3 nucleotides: TGTGCCAGCGGGCGGGGTAGTGGCGATGAGCAGTTCTTC. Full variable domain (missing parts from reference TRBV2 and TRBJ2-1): EPEVTQTPSHQVTQMGQEVILRCVPISNHLYFYWYRQILGQKVEFLVSFYNNEISEKSEIFDDQFSVERPDGSNFTLKIRSTKLEDSAMYFCASGRGSGDEQFFGPGTRLTVL.

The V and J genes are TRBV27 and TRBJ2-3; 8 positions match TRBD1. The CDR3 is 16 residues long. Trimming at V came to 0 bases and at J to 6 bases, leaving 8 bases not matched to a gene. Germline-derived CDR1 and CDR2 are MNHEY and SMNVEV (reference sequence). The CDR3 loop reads CASSLSSRGRWDTQYF. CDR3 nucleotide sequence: TGTGCCAGCAGTTTATCGTCCAGGGGGCGATGGGATACGCAGTATTTT.

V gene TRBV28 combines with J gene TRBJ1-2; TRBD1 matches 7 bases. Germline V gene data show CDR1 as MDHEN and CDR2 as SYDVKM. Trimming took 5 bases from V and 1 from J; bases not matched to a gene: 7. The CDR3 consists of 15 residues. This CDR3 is CASSGQVQINYGYTF. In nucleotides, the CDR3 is TGTGCCAGCAGTGGACAGGTACAGATTAACTATGGCTACACCTTC.

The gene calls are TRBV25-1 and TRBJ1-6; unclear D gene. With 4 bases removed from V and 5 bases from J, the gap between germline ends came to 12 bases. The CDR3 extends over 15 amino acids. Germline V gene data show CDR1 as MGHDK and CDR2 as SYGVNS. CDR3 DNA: TGTGCCAGCAGTGTTTTGGGCGTAAATAATTCACCCCTCCACTTT. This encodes CASSVLGVNNSPLHF.

CDR3 bases: TGTGCCAGCAGCCCCACTAGCGGGGACAATGAGCAGTTCTTC. This gives the protein CASSPTSGDNEQFF. The V call is TRBV5-4, the J call TRBJ2-1; the match to TRBD2 covers 10 bases. J lost 5 bases, V lost 4 bases, and 3 bases had no gene match. CDR1 and CDR2 (germline): SGHNT, YYREEE (reference sequence). This CDR3 has 14 residues. Full variable domain (missing parts from reference TRBV5-4 and TRBJ2-1): ETGVTQSPTHLIKTRGQQVTLRCSSQSGHNTVSWYQQALGQGPQFIFQYYREEENGRGNFPPRFSGLQFPNYSSELNVNALELDDSALYLCASSPTSGDNEQFFGPGTRLTVL.

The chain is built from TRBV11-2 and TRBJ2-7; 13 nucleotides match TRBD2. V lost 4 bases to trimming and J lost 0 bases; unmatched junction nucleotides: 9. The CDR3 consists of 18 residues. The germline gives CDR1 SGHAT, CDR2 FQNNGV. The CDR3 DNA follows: TGTGCCAGCAGCTCTCTCAGACTAGCGGGAGGATTCTCCTACGAGCAGTACTTC. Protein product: CASSSLRLAGGFSYEQYF.

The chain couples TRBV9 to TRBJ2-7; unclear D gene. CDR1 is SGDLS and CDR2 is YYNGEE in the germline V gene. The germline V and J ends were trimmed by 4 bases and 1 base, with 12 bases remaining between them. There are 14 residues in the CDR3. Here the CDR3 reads CASSISTPSYEQYF. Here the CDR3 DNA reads TGTGCCAGCAGCATTTCGACACCGTCCTACGAGCAGTACTTC.

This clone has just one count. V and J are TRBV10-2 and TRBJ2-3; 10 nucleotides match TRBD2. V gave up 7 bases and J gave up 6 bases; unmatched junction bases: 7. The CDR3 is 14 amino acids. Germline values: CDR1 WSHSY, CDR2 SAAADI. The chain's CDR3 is CASMQRGGSDTQYF. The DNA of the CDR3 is TGCGCCAGCATGCAGCGGGGGGGGAGTGATACGCAGTATTTT.

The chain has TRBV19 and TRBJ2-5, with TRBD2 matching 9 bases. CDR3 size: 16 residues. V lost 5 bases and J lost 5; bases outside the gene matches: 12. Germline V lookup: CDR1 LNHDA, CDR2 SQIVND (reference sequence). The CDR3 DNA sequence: TGTGCCAGTAGTTGGGGACTAGCAAACGTCAGGGAGACCCAGTACTTC. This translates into CASSWGLANVRETQYF.

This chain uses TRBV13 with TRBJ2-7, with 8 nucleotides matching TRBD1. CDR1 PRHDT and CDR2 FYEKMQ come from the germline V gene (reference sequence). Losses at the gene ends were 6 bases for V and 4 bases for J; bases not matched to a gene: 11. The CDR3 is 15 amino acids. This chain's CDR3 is CASSLGGQAFYEQYF. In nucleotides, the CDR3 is TGTGCCAGCAGTCTCGGGGGACAGGCGTTTTACGAGCAGTACTTC. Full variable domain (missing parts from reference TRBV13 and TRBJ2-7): AAGVIQSPRHLIKEKRETATLKCYPIPRHDTVYWYQQGPGQDPQFLISFYEKMQSDKGSIPDRFSAQQFSDYHSELNMSSLELGDSALYFCASSLGGQAFYEQYFGPGTRLTVT.

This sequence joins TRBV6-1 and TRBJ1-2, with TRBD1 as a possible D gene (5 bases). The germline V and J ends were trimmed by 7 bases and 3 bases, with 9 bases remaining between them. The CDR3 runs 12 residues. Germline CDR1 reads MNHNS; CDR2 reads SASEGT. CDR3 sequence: CASTDTDYGYTF. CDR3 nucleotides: TGTGCCAGCACGGACACAGACTATGGCTACACCTTC.

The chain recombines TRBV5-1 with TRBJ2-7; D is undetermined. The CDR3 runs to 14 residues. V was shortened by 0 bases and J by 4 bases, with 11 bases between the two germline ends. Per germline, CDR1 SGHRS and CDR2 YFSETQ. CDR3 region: CASSLAPSMYEQYF. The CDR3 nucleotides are TGCGCCAGCAGCTTGGCTCCGAGTATGTACGAGCAGTACTTC.